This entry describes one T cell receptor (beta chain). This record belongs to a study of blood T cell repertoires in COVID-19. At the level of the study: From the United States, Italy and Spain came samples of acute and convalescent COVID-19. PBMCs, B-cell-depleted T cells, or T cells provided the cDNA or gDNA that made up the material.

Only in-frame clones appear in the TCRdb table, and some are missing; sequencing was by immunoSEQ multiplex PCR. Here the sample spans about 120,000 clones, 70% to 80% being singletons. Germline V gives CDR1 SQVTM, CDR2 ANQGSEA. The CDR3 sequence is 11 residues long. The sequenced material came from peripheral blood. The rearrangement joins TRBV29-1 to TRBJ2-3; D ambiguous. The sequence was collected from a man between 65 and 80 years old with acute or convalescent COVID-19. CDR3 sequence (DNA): TGCACCACTCGGTACACAGATACGCAGTATTTT. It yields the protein CTTRYTDTQYF.